These T cell receptor beta chains were read from a single sample in a study of CXCR3-negative and CXCR3-positive naive CD8 T cells. TCRdb derives one entry per CDR3 protein from the 5' RACE reads, leaving out DNA. The sample table includes around 130,000 distinct CDR3 sequences. Material for sequencing was naive CXCR3+ CD8+ T cells from blood. The receptors derive from a human donor in good health. Some clones in this sample may be carry-over from other donors' samples. Each CDR3 is given with its conserved first and last residue.

TRBV20-1	TRBJ2-3	CSLRPPRGSSTDTQYF
TRBV7-8	TRBJ2-7	CASSEELVTHEQYF
TRBV29-1	TRBJ1-3	CSVGDFNSGNTIYF
TRBV5-6	TRBJ2-2	CASTSTGELFF
TRBV12-3/TRBV12-4	TRBJ2-7	CASSSRGGPYEQYF
TRBV29-1	TRBJ2-5	CSVVGHFGQETQYF
TRBV29-1	TRBJ2-7	CSVGRPENSYEQYF
TRBV5-1	TRBJ2-3	CASSSIGDTQYF
TRBV3-1	TRBJ2-7	CASSHGGGFYEQYF
TRBV2	TRBJ2-5	CASRWTSGEPDQETQYF
TRBV30	TRBJ2-7	CAWQKEETYEQYF
TRBV29-1	TRBJ2-7	CSIHWELTGEQYF
TRBV7-2	TRBJ2-7	CASSFGLAESYEQYF
TRBV5-1	TRBJ2-1	CASSPGLAGVEQFF
TRBV29-1	TRBJ2-3	CSNRGRADTQYF
TRBV2	TRBJ2-7	CASSGDSRAYEQYF
TRBV7-9	TRBJ1-4	CASSSMGKLFF
TRBV29-1	TRBJ1-1	CSVGDSQGFTEAFF
TRBV14	TRBJ2-7	CASSRTGDTYEQYF
TRBV12-3/TRBV12-4	TRBJ2-7	CASSFRDGEQYF
TRBV29-1	TRBJ1-4	CSVDWSRGELFF
TRBV6-2/TRBV6-3	TRBJ2-1	CATNVGYNEQLF
TRBV3-1	TRBJ2-7	CASSPGGGIRYEQYF
TRBV6-5	TRBJ2-7	CASSYSGTGTYEQYF
TRBV12-3/TRBV12-4	TRBJ1-1	CASSLHRGIWTEAFF
TRBV3-1	TRBJ2-5	CASSQPDREETQYF
TRBV7-3	TRBJ2-6	CASSPAGANVLTF
TRBV12-3/TRBV12-4	TRBJ2-7	CASSFVAGAMLGEQYF
TRBV28	TRBJ1-1	CASSLGQVGNTEAFF
TRBV29-1	TRBJ1-2	CSVDTGNYGYTF
TRBV12-3/TRBV12-4	TRBJ2-2	CASSEGWDGELFF
TRBV6-2/TRBV6-3	TRBJ2-1	CASSPLGAGGQWEKFF
TRBV23-1	TRBJ2-7	CASSQSTTEDEQYF
TRBV7-9	TRBJ2-7	CASSPRSPTYEQYF
TRBV30	TRBJ2-1	CAWSVGLAGYNEQFF
TRBV5-8	TRBJ1-5	CASSLGGESNQPQHF
TRBV5-5	TRBJ2-3	CASSLAGTEDTQYF
TRBV13	TRBJ2-3	CASSPRTNVYPDTQYF
TRBV3-2	TRBJ2-3	CASSQALRGAVDTQYF
TRBV7-9	TRBJ2-7	CASSSPVALTYEQYF
TRBV12-3/TRBV12-4	TRBJ2-1	CAIRPRRALGNEQFF
TRBV21-1	TRBJ2-7	CASSSFPREQYF
TRBV7-9	TRBJ2-7	CASSPTAGNEQYF
TRBV29-1	TRBJ1-2	CSVDGQGKNYGYTF
TRBV27	TRBJ2-7	CASSSGLHKYEQYF